A selection of T cell receptor beta chains follows, all from one sample in a study of blood T cell repertoires in COVID-19. The protocol was immunoSEQ multiplex PCR, while the TCRdb copy is restricted to in-frame clones and leaves out a portion. The sample holds around 150,000 clones, over 60% seen once. The specimen sequenced was peripheral blood. The receptors originated from a man aged 60 to 75 with acute or convalescent COVID-19. CDR3s include the opening cysteine and the closing phenylalanine or tryptophan. The order of the fields is D gene, J gene, clone size, V gene, CDR3 DNA, CDR3 protein. The D gene is left open where the match is weak. Clone size is given for some rows only: seen once, a few or many times, or a class if the clone is expanded.

NA,TRBJ1-6,NA,TRBV6-2/TRBV6-3,TGTGCCAGCAGTTCACTGAATTCACCCCTCCACTTT,CASSSLNSPLHF
TRBD2,TRBJ2-5,NA,TRBV9,TGTGCCAGCAGCGTAGCGGGGGGGCCCGAACAAGAGACCCAGTACTTC,CASSVAGGPEQETQYF
NA,TRBJ2-5,NA,TRBV2,TGTGCCAGCAGTGAAGGAGGGCAAGAGACCCAGTACTTC,CASSEGGQETQYF
NA,TRBJ2-2,NA,TRBV19,TGTGCCAGTAGCAGGGGATTCAGGTTGAACACCGGGGAGCTGTTTTTT,CASSRGFRLNTGELFF
TRBD1,TRBJ2-5,NA,TRBV24-1,TGTGCCACCAGTGATTTGGGTTCGGTGGCAGGGGGCGCGGAGACCCAGTACTTC,CATSDLGSVAGGAETQYF
TRBD2,TRBJ2-4,NA,TRBV2,TGTGCCAGCAGTCCCCGCGGGGGGGTTGAAAACATTCAGTACTTC,CASSPRGGVENIQYF
NA,TRBJ1-1,NA,TRBV11-2,TGTGCCAGCAGCTTAGTAGCGAACACTGAAGCTTTCTTT,CASSLVANTEAFF
NA,TRBJ1-1,NA,TRBV30,TGTGCCTGGAGTGAAGGTGAGGGCACTGAAGCTTTCTTT,CAWSEGEGTEAFF
TRBD2,TRBJ2-1,few,TRBV11-3,TGTGCCAGCAGCCGAACAACCTTAGCGGGGGGGCACAATGAGCAGTTCTTC,CASSRTTLAGGHNEQFF
TRBD2,TRBJ2-7,NA,TRBV6-5,TGTGCCAGCAGTTACTCCGCGGGGGGGGCTTACGAGCAGTACTTC,CASSYSAGGAYEQYF
NA,TRBJ2-5,NA,TRBV2,TGTGCCAGCAGTGCCGGGGTAGCCAGTCAAGAGACCCAGTACTTC,CASSAGVASQETQYF
NA,TRBJ1-2,NA,TRBV30,TGTGCCTGGAGTGAGGGGACTAGTCAGGGCTACACCTTC,CAWSEGTSQGYTF
TRBD1,TRBJ1-4,NA,TRBV29-1,TGCAGCGGTCGGACAGGGACGAAAGGAAAACTGTTTTTT,CSGRTGTKGKLFF
TRBD1,TRBJ1-1,NA,TRBV19,TGTGCCAGTACTTCAACAGGGGTTCGGACTGAAGCTTTCTTT,CASTSTGVRTEAFF
TRBD1,TRBJ2-7,NA,TRBV28,TGTGCCAGCAGTGTACCGGGACAGGGGTCCTACGAGCAGTACTTC,CASSVPGQGSYEQYF
TRBD1,TRBJ2-2,NA,TRBV3-1/TRBV3-2,TGTGCCAGCAGCCAAGATATACAGGGGGCTAACGGGGAGCTGTTTTTT,CASSQDIQGANGELFF
TRBD1,TRBJ2-2,NA,TRBV11-2,TGTGCCAGCAGTCCTTCCCCGACAGGGGTCACCGGGGAGCTGTTTTTT,CASSPSPTGVTGELFF
NA,TRBJ2-7,NA,TRBV7-8,TGTGCCAGCAGCTTTTTGTACAGGGAATCCGAGCAGTACTTC,CASSFLYRESEQYF
NA,TRBJ1-2,NA,TRBV6-1,TGTGCCAGCAGTGAAAAGGGGGTCGGGAGGGGCGTCTATGGCTACACCTTC,CASSEKGVGRGVYGYTF
NA,TRBJ1-5,NA,TRBV6-5,TGTGCCAGCAGTTCCGGGACACCCAGCAATCAGCCCCAGCATTTT,CASSSGTPSNQPQHF
TRBD2,TRBJ2-3,NA,TRBV7-3,TGTGCCAGCAGCTCGGGAGGGGGGGGCACAGATACGCAGTATTTT,CASSSGGGGTDTQYF
TRBD2,TRBJ2-2,NA,TRBV4-1,TGCGCCAGCAGCCGACTTAGCGGGGGGGCAAGGGTTAGTGGGACCGGGGAGCTGTTTTTT,CASSRLSGGARVSGTGELFF
TRBD1,TRBJ2-2,NA,TRBV24-1,TGTGCCACCAGTGACCTCGGACAGGGGAGGGGCGGGGAGCTGTTTTTT,CATSDLGQGRGGELFF
NA,TRBJ2-1,once,TRBV7-3,TGTGCCAGCAGCTTAACAGGGGACACTTACAATGAGCAGTTCTTC,CASSLTGDTYNEQFF
NA,TRBJ1-1,few,TRBV11-2,TGTGCCAGCAGCTCTTCCCCAGGGTATTGGACTGAAGCTTTCTTT,CASSSSPGYWTEAFF
NA,TRBJ1-3,NA,TRBV6-5,TGTGCCAGCAGTTACGGAACAGGGACTGGAAACACCATATATTTT,CASSYGTGTGNTIYF
TRBD2,TRBJ2-1,NA,TRBV11-1,TGTGCCAGCAGCCGGACTAGCGGGGGTTACAATGAGCAGTTCTTC,CASSRTSGGYNEQFF
NA,TRBJ2-7,NA,TRBV7-9,TGTGCCAGCAGCTCAATGCAACAGGGCTACGAGCAGTACTTC,CASSSMQQGYEQYF
TRBD1,TRBJ2-3,NA,TRBV6-5,TGTGCCACCCAGGGGGATGGAGATACGCAGTATTTT,CATQGDGDTQYF